This T cell receptor (beta chain) was recorded in a study of blood T cells in healthy people across ages. Using a J-beta primer mix together with a sample-barcoded 5' primer, a second PCR was run for roughly 7 to 11 cycles. TCRdb ran MiXCR on the 5' RACE reads and lists one entry per CDR3 protein. Among more than 1.4 million distinct CDR3 sequences listed, 40% to 50% were seen once. V lost 8 bases and J lost 13, with 27 bases in between. Looked up from germline, CDR1 is SEHNR and CDR2 is FQNEAQ (reference sequence). CDR3 size: 15 residues. The sequenced sample was blood. This chain links TRBV7-9 with TRBJ2-4, with D perhaps matching TRBD1 (5 bases). The receptor comes from a woman aged 18-29 years in good health. The CDR3 loop is CASAPGTGPSHEQYF. In nucleotides, the CDR3 is TGTGCCAGCGCCCCTGGTACAGGTCCTTCTCATGAGCAGTACTTC.